These 26 T cell receptor beta chains were all obtained from the same sample, sequenced in a study of CD8+CD57+ T cells in acquired aplastic anemia. Both TCR beta VDJ combination and CDR3 sequence profiling were carried out. Genomic DNA was the template for this profiling. TCRdb re-called the reads with MiXCR, one entry per CDR3 protein. The top ten clones hold about 8.5% of a sample with some 68,000 distinct CDR3 sequences, approximately 50% of them seen once. Sequencing input: sorted CD4+, CD8+, or CD8+CD57+ T cells (not recorded which) from PBMCs. The origin of the receptors is a human donor in good health, serving as a control.

The chain links TRBV7-3 to TRBJ2-3; 11 bases are shared with TRBD2. This CDR3 has 15 residues. Germline CDR1 and CDR2: SGHTA and FQGTGA. The V segment lost 4 bases and the J segment 4 bases; nucleotides outside the gene matches: 4. The CDR3 DNA reads TGTGCCAGCAGCTCTAGCGGGGGGCGGTCAGATACGCAGTATTTT. It is translated as CASSSSGGRSDTQYF.

This clonotype occurred once. Mismatch with germline at one junction end may stem from a read error. The chain uses TRBV7-7 and TRBJ2-1, with D maybe TRBD2 (8 bases). From germline, CDR1 is SSHAT and CDR2 FNYEAQ (reference sequence). The CDR3 has 15 residues. CDR3 coding DNA: TGTGCTAGCAGCTTAGGGACAGCGGGAGACGATGAGCAGTTCTTC. Translated: CASSLGTAGDDEQFF.

Of note for this clonotype: Given the absence of the conserved phenylalanine or tryptophan at the CDR3 end, a read error is likely. The rearrangement joins TRBV12-5 to TRBJ2-2, with 11 bases identical to TRBD1. CDR3 length: 18 amino acids. Unmatched junction bases numbered 10, after V lost 3 bases and J lost 4 bases. Germline V gene data show CDR1 as LGHNT and CDR2 as FRNRAP. The CDR3, as DNA: TGTGCTAGTGGTTTCTCATATGGGACAGGGGGTCGCACCGGGGAGCTGTTTCTT. It specifies CASGFSYGTGGRTGELFL.

V and J are TRBV10-3 and TRBJ1-5; 8 bases line up with TRBD1. V trimming: 4 bases; J trimming: 3 bases; junction bases outside the gene matches: 2. The CDR3 loop spans 14 amino acids. Germline CDR1 ENHRY, CDR2 SYGVKD. The CDR3, as DNA: TGTGCCATCAGTGGGACAGGGCACAATCAGCCCCAGCATTTT. Protein: CAISGTGHNQPQHF.

The genes are TRBV12-3 or TRBV12-4 and TRBJ1-6; TRBD1 matches at 12 bases. After removal of 6 bases from V and 7 bases from J, the junction contained 16 bases not matched to a gene. CDR3 length: 19 amino acids. CDR3 sequence reads: CASSGLGQGANRANSPLHF. The CDR3 DNA reads as TGTGCCAGCAGCGGCTTGGGACAGGGGGCGAACCGGGCGAATTCACCCCTCCACTTT.

Regarding this clonotype: One junction end disagrees with the germline gene, perhaps due to a read error. The chain uses TRBV10-3 and TRBJ1-1; 7 bases align to TRBD1. Germline loops: CDR1 ENHRY, CDR2 SYGVKD. The CDR3 contains 14 residues. CDR3 residues: CAVSSGQSGTEAFF. CDR3 nucleotide sequence: TGTGCCGTCAGCTCGGGACAGAGCGGCACTGAAGCTTTCTTT.

This clonotype occurred many times. V gene TRBV20-1 combines with J gene TRBJ1-2; D remains ambiguous. Germline V gives CDR1 DFQATT, CDR2 SNEGSKA (reference sequence). This CDR3 is 15 amino acids long. Trimming removed 3 bases at V and 4 bases at J, with 18 bases between. The CDR3 spells CSASPHGGEIYGYTF. The CDR3 DNA follows: TGCAGTGCTAGTCCTCACGGTGGGGAAATCTATGGCTACACCTTC.

For this clonotype: Germline is not matched at one junction end, which may reflect a read error. V gene TRBV29-1 combines with J gene TRBJ1-2; weak D call: TRBD1 (6 bases). Germline V CDR1 and CDR2: SQVTM, ANQGSEA. The CDR3 length is 12 residues. The CDR3 here is CSVKDRNYGYTF. The CDR3 DNA sequence: TGCAGCGTTAAAGACAGGAACTATGGCTACACCTTC.

This clonotype was seen repeatedly, ten times or more. V gene TRBV6-4 combines with J gene TRBJ2-5, with 7 nucleotides matching TRBD2. Trimming at V came to 4 bases and at J to 2 bases, leaving 4 bases not matched to a gene. Germline V gene sequence: CDR1 MRHNA, CDR2 SNTAGT. This CDR3 region has 14 residues. The CDR3 DNA is TGTGCCAGCAGTGTAACTAGCGAACAAGAGACCCAGTACTTC. It translates to CASSVTSEQETQYF.

The chain couples TRBV10-2 to TRBJ1-4, with D unresolved. The CDR3 sequence is 13 residues long. With 6 bases removed from V and 6 bases from J, the gap between germline ends came to 11 bases. Germline V gene data show CDR1 as WSHSY and CDR2 as SAAADI. CDR3 nucleotides: TGCGCCAGCAGGTCGGGGATGGATGAAAAACTGTTTTTT. This encodes CASRSGMDEKLFF.

The V and J genes are TRBV20-1 and TRBJ2-7, with 8 bases that match TRBD1. The CDR3 length is 12 residues. The germline V gene has CDR1 DFQATT and CDR2 SNEGSKA (reference sequence). The junction had 0 bases not matched to a gene; V was cut back by 3 bases and J by 2 bases. The CDR3 reads CSARDRAYEQYF. In nucleotides, the CDR3 is TGCAGTGCTAGGGACAGGGCCTACGAGCAGTACTTC.

J is TRBJ1-6 and V is TRBV27; possibly TRBD1 for D (6 bases). Deletions cut 6 bases from V and 0 bases from J, with 9 bases between. The CDR3 covers 15 residues. Germline V lookup: CDR1 MNHEY, CDR2 SMNVEV (reference sequence). The CDR3: CASRVDSSYNSPLHF. The CDR3 DNA follows: TGTGCCAGCAGAGTGGACAGCTCCTATAATTCACCCCTCCACTTT.

This clonotype was observed many times. The rearrangement uses TRBV14 and TRBJ2-3; TRBD1 matches at 8 bases. V lost 1 base to trimming and J lost 2 bases; unmatched junction nucleotides: 5. The CDR3 extends over 16 amino acids. Germline V CDR1 and CDR2: SGHDN, FVKESK. The CDR3 DNA sequence: TGTGCCAGCAGCCAAGCTTGGACAGGGTACACAGATACGCAGTATTTT. This translates into CASSQAWTGYTDTQYF. The whole variable domain, remainder taken from reference TRBV14 and TRBJ2-3, is EAGVTQFPSHSVIEKGQTVTLRCDPISGHDNLYWYRRVMGKEIKFLLHFVKESKQDESGMPNNRFLAERTGGTYSTLKVQPAELEDSGVYFCASSQAWTGYTDTQYFGPGTRLTVL.

This clonotype was counted many times. This chain uses TRBV6-4 with TRBJ2-6; D not certain. Germline V gene lookup returns CDR1 MRHNA and CDR2 SNTAGT. V shed 4 bases and J shed 2 bases, with 12 bases lying between them. The length of the CDR3 is 16 residues. CDR3 sequence reads: CASSVSGEPGANVLTF. The DNA of the CDR3 is TGTGCCAGCAGTGTCTCAGGTGAGCCTGGGGCCAACGTCCTGACTTTC.

This clonotype was observed a handful of times. The chain employs TRBV29-1 and TRBJ2-7; D may correspond to TRBD1 or TRBD2 (5 bases each). This CDR3 spans 15 amino acids. The ends were cut back, 3 bases at V and 2 bases at J, with 17 bases in the middle. The germline V gene encodes CDR1 SQVTM and CDR2 ANQGSEA. CDR3 residues: CSVDLGAGLAYEQYF. CDR3 DNA: TGCAGCGTTGATCTCGGGGCAGGGTTGGCCTACGAGCAGTACTTC.

The CDR3 loop reads CASSSIMNTEAFF. CDR3 coding DNA: TGTGCCAGCAGTTCCATTATGAACACTGAAGCTTTCTTT. The chain links TRBV7-2 to TRBJ1-1; no definite D call. The CDR3 is made up of 13 amino acids. Deletions cut 6 bases from V and 0 bases from J, with 8 bases between. Germline lookup yields CDR1 SGHTA and CDR2 FQGNSA.

This clonotype was counted at least ten times. The J gene is TRBJ2-5, the V gene TRBV6-4; a weak D match, TRBD1 (6 bases). Trimming pared 6 bases from V and 5 bases from J, leaving 19 bases between. Looked up from germline, CDR1 is MRHNA and CDR2 is SNTAGT. The CDR3 is 15 residues long. The CDR3 reads CASSPETGLLETQYF. The CDR3 region has the DNA TGTGCCAGCAGCCCCGAGACAGGTCTCCTGGAGACCCAGTACTTC.

In this sample, this clonotype turned up once. The chain links TRBV20-1 to TRBJ1-2; D remains unclear. The CDR3 consists of 15 residues. The germline V and J ends were trimmed by 3 bases and 0 bases, with 14 bases remaining between them. From germline, CDR1 is DFQATT and CDR2 SNEGSKA (reference sequence). CDR3 sequence (DNA): TGCAGTGCTAGGACTGAAGCTCAAGCTAACTATGGCTACACCTTC. Its translation: CSARTEAQANYGYTF.

This clonotype was counted many times. The chain is built from TRBV6-5 and TRBJ2-7; D call uncertain. Germline V gene sequence: CDR1 MNHEY, CDR2 SVGAGI. V dropped 5 bases and J dropped 0 bases, with 17 bases sitting between them. This CDR3 region has 16 residues. Here the CDR3 DNA reads TGTGCCAGCAGTCGTATCACGGCCCCCTCCTCCTACGAGCAGTACTTC. Residues: CASSRITAPSSYEQYF.

This clonotype was found once. The chain has TRBV7-7 and TRBJ2-5; the match to TRBD2 covers 9 bases. CDR3 length: 16 amino acids. Trimming took 1 base from V and 1 from J; bases not matched to a gene: 4. CDR1 and CDR2 from the germline V gene are SSHAT and FNYEAQ (reference sequence). The CDR3 sequence: CASSLGPSGAQETQYF. CDR3 DNA: TGTGCCAGCAGCTTAGGTCCTAGCGGGGCCCAAGAGACCCAGTACTTC.

The chain uses TRBV10-3 and TRBJ1-5; D uncertain. The length of the CDR3 is 12 residues. Germline CDR1 reads ENHRY; CDR2 reads SYGVKD. V was shortened by 5 bases and J by 3 bases, with 5 bases between the two germline ends. The CDR3 DNA sequence: TGTGCCATCAGTCCGGACAATCAGCCCCAGCATTTT. It yields the protein CAISPDNQPQHF.

This chain joins TRBV20-1 and TRBJ2-7; TRBD1 is a possible D gene (5 bases). Germline V CDR1 and CDR2: DFQATT, SNEGSKA (reference sequence). V lost 0 bases and J lost 3, with 9 bases in between. The CDR3 consists of 13 residues. The CDR3 here is CSARDRQGYEQYF. CDR3 DNA: TGCAGTGCTAGAGATAGGCAGGGCTACGAGCAGTACTTC.

On this clonotype itself: Its ends do not fully match the called genes, so a read error is possible. This chain uses TRBV7-2 with TRBJ1-5; D is perhaps TRBD1 (5 bases). Per germline, CDR1 SGHTA and CDR2 FQGNSA. This CDR3 comprises 15 residues. CDR3 loop: CARSLVISGYQPQHF. In DNA form, the CDR3 reads TGTGCCCGCAGCTTAGTGATTTCAGGGTACCAGCCCCAGCATTTT.

This clonotype appeared many times. The CDR3, as DNA: TGTGCCAGCAGCTTAATTGACAGTAATAATTCACCCCTCCACTTT. Translation: CASSLIDSNNSPLHF. The chain has TRBV7-8 and TRBJ1-6; a possible D gene is TRBD1 (5 bases). This CDR3 spans 15 amino acids. CDR1 and CDR2 (germline): SGHVS, FQNEAQ. The ends were cut back, 2 bases at V and 5 bases at J, with 10 bases in the middle. The whole variable domain, remainder taken from reference TRBV7-8 and TRBJ1-6, is GAGVSQSPRYKVAKRGQDVALRCDPISGHVSLFWYQQALGQGPEFLTYFQNEAQLDKSGLPSDRFFAERPEGSVSTLKIQRTQQEDSAVYLCASSLIDSNNSPLHFGNGTRLTVT.

On this clonotype: It is unclear where the CDR3 begins or ends on the DNA, so no DNA is shown, and the CDR3 is as TCRdb lists it. This rearrangement joins TRBV19 to TRBJ1-4. The CDR3 totals 16 residues, both ends included. CDR1 is LNHDA, CDR2 SQIVND, per germline (reference sequence). The CDR3 region is CASSNSDTTQMKNCFF.

This clonotype occurred many times. The chain links TRBV5-1 to TRBJ2-2, with 11 bases identical to TRBD2. Germline V gene sequence: CDR1 SGHRS, CDR2 YFSETQ. V lost 6 bases to trimming and J lost 4 bases; unmatched junction nucleotides: 11. The CDR3 totals 17 residues. CDR3: CASNGLAGGPSTGELFF. The DNA of the CDR3 is TGCGCCAGCAATGGATTAGCGGGAGGGCCGAGCACCGGGGAGCTGTTTTTT.